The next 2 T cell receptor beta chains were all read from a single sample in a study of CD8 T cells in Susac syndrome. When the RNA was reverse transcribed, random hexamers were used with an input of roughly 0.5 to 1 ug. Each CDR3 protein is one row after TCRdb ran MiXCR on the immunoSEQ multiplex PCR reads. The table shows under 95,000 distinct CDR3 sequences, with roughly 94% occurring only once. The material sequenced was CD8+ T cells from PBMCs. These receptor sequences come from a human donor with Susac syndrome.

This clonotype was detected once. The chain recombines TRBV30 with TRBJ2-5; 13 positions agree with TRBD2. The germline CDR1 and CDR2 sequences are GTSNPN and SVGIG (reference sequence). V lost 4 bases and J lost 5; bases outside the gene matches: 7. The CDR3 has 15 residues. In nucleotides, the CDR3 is TGTGCCTGGACACTAGCGGGAGGGCCCGGGGAGACCCAGTACTTC. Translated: CAWTLAGGPGETQYF.

The CDR3 loop reads CSVYIAGTGLRNEQFF. The CDR3 DNA reads TGCAGTGTTTACATAGCGGGAACGGGGCTTCGGAATGAGCAGTTCTTC. J is TRBJ2-1 and V is TRBV20-1, with 8 bases aligning to TRBD2. The CDR3 covers 16 residues. J gave up 7 bases and V 7 bases, and 18 bases lay outside the gene matches. Germline assignment: CDR1 DFQATT and CDR2 SNEGSKA (reference sequence).